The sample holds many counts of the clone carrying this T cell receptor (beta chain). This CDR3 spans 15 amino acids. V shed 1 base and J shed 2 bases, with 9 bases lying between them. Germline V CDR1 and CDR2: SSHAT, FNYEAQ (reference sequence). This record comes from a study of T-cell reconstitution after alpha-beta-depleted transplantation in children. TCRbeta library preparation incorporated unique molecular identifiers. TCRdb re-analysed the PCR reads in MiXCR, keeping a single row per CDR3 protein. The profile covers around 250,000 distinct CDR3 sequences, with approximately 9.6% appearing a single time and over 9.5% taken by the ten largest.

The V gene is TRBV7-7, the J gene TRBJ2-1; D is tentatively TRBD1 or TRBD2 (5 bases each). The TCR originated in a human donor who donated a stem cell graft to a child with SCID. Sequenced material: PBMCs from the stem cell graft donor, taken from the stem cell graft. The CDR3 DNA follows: TGTGCCAGCAGCTTAGGGGACGGAGCCTACAATGAGCAGTTCTTC. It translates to CASSLGDGAYNEQFF.